The 26 T cell receptor beta chains given below trace back to one sample, sequenced in a study of CD4 and CD8 cells across lung adenocarcinoma regions. TCRdb re-analysed the PCR reads in MiXCR, keeping a single row per CDR3 protein. The table has about 17,000 distinct CDR3 sequences, 46% seen once. Input material: CD4+ T cells from the margin of a lung tumor. These receptors all come from a male donor with lung adenocarcinoma. The CD4 and CD8 labels of this study may be unreliable.

CDR3 DNA: TGTGCCAGCAAGTCAGGGGATGGGGAGACCCAGTACTTC. Translation gives CASKSGDGETQYF. The chain joins TRBV6-1 to TRBJ2-1, with a weak D call TRBD1 (6 bases). The J call may be mistaken, given a closer DNA end match to TRBJ2-5. Per the germline V gene, CDR1 is MNHNS and CDR2 is SASEGT. CDR3 size: 13 residues.

The rearrangement links TRBV6-1 to TRBJ2-5; TRBD2 matches 9 bases. Germline assignment: CDR1 MNHNS and CDR2 SASEGT. This CDR3 spans 14 amino acids. V dropped 8 bases and J dropped 2; count of bases not matched to a gene: 6. This chain's CDR3 is CASSRRGGQETQYF. The CDR3 coding sequence is TGTGCCAGCTCCCGGCGGGGGGGGCAAGAGACCCAGTACTTC.

The chain recombines TRBV6-1 with TRBJ2-3, with a possible D match to TRBD1 (6 bases). V lost 7 bases and J 2 bases, leaving 16 bases between the germline ends. CDR3 length: 15 amino acids. Germline V gene sequence: CDR1 MNHNS, CDR2 SASEGT. CDR3 sequence reads: CASNPGVGDTDTQYF. DNA for the CDR3: TGTGCCAGCAACCCAGGGGTTGGGGACACAGATACGCAGTATTTT.

In its sample, this clonotype was seen many times. The V and J genes are TRBV6-1 and TRBJ2-3, with 9 nucleotides matching TRBD2. CDR3 length: 15 residues. J gave up 5 bases and V 6 bases, and 9 bases lay outside the gene matches. Per the germline V gene, CDR1 is MNHNS and CDR2 is SASEGT. CDR3 in DNA: TGTGCCAGCAGCAGACTAGCGGAGATTGTAGATACGCAGTATTTT. It yields the protein CASSRLAEIVDTQYF.

This clonotype has a single count. The gene calls are TRBV12-3 or TRBV12-4 and TRBJ2-3; D unclear. The CDR3 spans 15 residues. V dropped 9 bases and J dropped 1 base, with 17 bases sitting between them. The CDR3 loop reads CASKSSGRGTDTQYF. The CDR3 DNA reads TGTGCCAGTAAGAGCTCCGGTCGGGGCACAGATACGCAGTATTTT.

The rearrangement joins TRBV6-1 to TRBJ2-2, with D unresolved. Gene TRBJ2-3 matches the end of the DNA better, so the J call may be wrong. Germline lookup yields CDR1 MNHNS and CDR2 SASEGT. This CDR3 is 15 amino acids long. This chain's CDR3 is CARSLQSVITDTQYF. In nucleotides, the CDR3 is TGTGCCAGGAGCCTCCAGTCTGTGATTACCGATACGCAGTATTTT.

V and J are TRBV14 and TRBJ2-4; the D gene is possibly TRBD2 (6 bases). The CDR3 is 17 amino acids. Germline CDR1 reads SGHDN; CDR2 reads FVKESK. V was clipped by 4 bases and J by 0 bases, with 16 bases between them. The CDR3 region has the DNA TGTGCCAGCAGCCGCGACGCGGGGCGAGGAGCCAAAAACATTCAGTACTTC. Its translation is CASSRDAGRGAKNIQYF. Variable domain in full (rest from reference TRBV14 and TRBJ2-4): EAGVTQFPSHSVIEKGQTVTLRCDPISGHDNLYWYRRVMGKEIKFLLHFVKESKQDESGMPNNRFLAERTGGTYSTLKVQPAELEDSGVYFCASSRDAGRGAKNIQYFGAGTRLSVL.

The chain couples TRBV6-1 to TRBJ2-3, with D perhaps assigned TRBD1 or TRBD2 (6 bases each). Germline V gives CDR1 MNHNS, CDR2 SASEGT. The V end lost 9 bases, the J end lost 4 bases, and 20 bases lay between the germline ends. The CDR3 has 15 residues. CDR3 coding DNA: TGTGCCAGGAGCTGGGGGGCGCCGGGCCCAGATACGCAGTATTTT. It is translated as CARSWGAPGPDTQYF.

This clonotype was counted a few times. The chain recombines TRBV4-2 with TRBJ1-2, with 9 nucleotides matching TRBD1. The length of the CDR3 is 16 residues. Looked up from germline, CDR1 is LGHNA and CDR2 is YNFKEQ. After removal of 1 base from V and 5 bases from J, the junction contained 8 bases not matched to a gene. CDR3 bases: TGTGCCAGCAGCCAAGTCTCGGGGGACAGGGTGTATGGCTACACCTTC. As protein: CASSQVSGDRVYGYTF.

A remark on this clonotype: Mismatch with germline at one junction end may stem from a read error. The chain has TRBV6-5 and TRBJ1-2; 7 bases align to TRBD1. The V gene's germline CDR1 is MNHEY and CDR2 SVGAGI. The CDR3 extends over 12 amino acids. CDR3 in amino acids: CASSHRQGGYFF. The CDR3 DNA reads as TGTGCCAGCAGTCACCGACAGGGTGGATACTTCTTC.

The sample holds a few counts of this clonotype. V usage is TRBV6-1 and J usage is TRBJ2-2; D gene ambiguous. The CDR3 extends over 12 amino acids. Germline assignment: CDR1 MNHNS and CDR2 SASEGT. Trimming shortened V by 8 bases and J by 4 bases, and 8 bases separated the two germline ends. The DNA for the CDR3 is TGTGCCAGCGGTAGGCTCACCGGGGAGCTGTTTTTT. It yields the protein CASGRLTGELFF.

This clonotype qualifies as medium-sized. The chain uses TRBV6-1 and TRBJ2-7, with D unclear. This CDR3 is 11 amino acids long. Germline lookup yields CDR1 MNHNS and CDR2 SASEGT. Trimming pared 7 bases from V and 4 bases from J, leaving 8 bases between. The CDR3 region is CASTLLYEQYF. CDR3 DNA: TGTGCCAGCACCCTCTTATACGAGCAGTACTTC.

This clonotype was observed many times. CDR3 amino acids: CASSYAGDRGFEQYF. For the CDR3, the DNA is TGTGCCAGCAGTTACGCCGGGGACAGGGGTTTCGAGCAGTACTTC. The chain joins TRBV6-6 to TRBJ2-7; TRBD1 aligns across 10 bases. The CDR3 has 15 amino acids. Looked up from germline, CDR1 is MNHNY and CDR2 is SVGAGI (reference sequence). The V segment lost 2 bases and the J segment 6 bases; nucleotides outside the gene matches: 7.

The chain couples TRBV12-3 or TRBV12-4 to TRBJ2-7; tentatively, D is TRBD1 (5 bases). Trimming stripped 3 bases from V and 0 bases from J, with 9 bases between. The length of the CDR3 is 14 residues. The DNA of the CDR3 is TGTGCCAGCAGTTTGCCAGGGTCCTCCTACGAGCAGTACTTC. As protein: CASSLPGSSYEQYF.

This clonotype is medium-sized. The chain combines TRBV6-1 with TRBJ2-1, with 12 bases identical to TRBD2. Trimming at V came to 4 bases and at J to 4 bases, leaving 2 bases not matched to a gene. The CDR3 covers 15 residues. Per the germline V gene, CDR1 is MNHNS and CDR2 is SASEGT. CDR3 in amino acids: CASSGLAGGYNEQFF. The CDR3 nucleotides read TGTGCCAGCAGTGGGCTAGCGGGGGGGTACAATGAGCAGTTCTTC.

This clonotype was detected many times. The V gene is TRBV9, the J gene TRBJ2-3, with TRBD2 as a possible D gene (6 bases). Trimming cost V 2 bases and J 5 bases, with 12 bases left between them. Germline V lookup: CDR1 SGDLS, CDR2 YYNGEE. This CDR3 region has 14 residues. This chain's CDR3 is CASSVSGAGDTQYF. The CDR3 region has the DNA TGTGCCAGCAGCGTCTCCGGAGCGGGAGATACGCAGTATTTT.

About this clonotype itself: At one end the junction does not follow the germline gene, possibly because of a read error. V is TRBV6-1 and J is TRBJ2-3; possible D gene TRBD2, 6 bases. Germline CDR1 reads MNHNS; CDR2 reads SASEGT. The CDR3 runs to 15 residues. DNA for the CDR3: TGTGCCAGCAGTGAGGAACCGGGAGCCGAAGACACGCAGTACTTT. This gives the protein CASSEEPGAEDTQYF.

This clonotype showed up just a few times. The chain couples TRBV11-2 to TRBJ2-7; D is unclear. Germline assignment: CDR1 SGHAT and CDR2 FQNNGV. The V gene lost 5 bases and the J gene lost 4 bases, with 6 bases spanning the gap. The CDR3 sequence is 11 residues long. CDR3 loop: CASSPSYEQYF. CDR3 coding DNA: TGTGCCAGCAGCCCTTCTTACGAGCAGTACTTC.

Comment on this clonotype: Sequence at one end of the junction differs from germline and may be a read error. The V gene is TRBV7-8, the J gene TRBJ2-4; possible D gene TRBD2, 5 bases. The CDR3 covers 15 residues. Germline CDR1 reads SGHVS; CDR2 reads FQNEAQ. Written as DNA, the CDR3 is TGTGGCAGCGGCTTGGCGTTGTGCTCCGAAAACATTCAGTACTTC. Protein sequence: CGSGLALCSENIQYF.

As concerns this clonotype: An end of the junction does not agree with germline; a read error may underlie this. The rearrangement joins TRBV6-1 to TRBJ2-4, with a possible D match to TRBD1 (6 bases). This CDR3 is 15 amino acids long. Germline assignment: CDR1 MNHNS and CDR2 SASEGT. In DNA form, the CDR3 reads TGTGCCAGCAGCTGGGGGCTGCGAGCCAAAAATATTCAGTACTTC. It translates to CASSWGLRAKNIQYF.

This clonotype came up many times. The V and J genes are TRBV4-2 and TRBJ2-1; tentatively, D is TRBD2 (7 bases). The germline V gene encodes CDR1 LGHNA and CDR2 YNFKEQ. The CDR3 extends over 17 amino acids. V lost 1 base, J lost 1 base, and 14 bases lay in between. As DNA, the CDR3 is TGTGCCAGCAGCCAAGTAGGGGGGGCGGTTTCCTACAATGAGCAGTTCTTC. Its translation is CASSQVGGAVSYNEQFF.

This clonotype was seen repeatedly, ten times or more. The chain is built from TRBV7-2 and TRBJ2-3; D gene unclear. The CDR3 loop spans 15 amino acids. CDR1 is SGHTA, CDR2 FQGNSA, per germline. Trimming cost V 8 bases and J 6 bases, with 21 bases left between them. The CDR3 DNA reads TGTGCCAGCGCTAGAGCGAACCGCCCATGGGATACGCAGTATTTT. It specifies CASARANRPWDTQYF.

This clonotype was seen more than once but under ten times. The chain links TRBV3-1 to TRBJ2-5; D remains ambiguous. V was cut by 3 bases and J by 5 bases, with 7 bases left in between. This CDR3 region has 12 residues. CDR1 is LGHDT and CDR2 is YNNKEL in the germline V gene (reference sequence). CDR3 sequence: CASSQNGETQYF. In DNA form, the CDR3 reads TGTGCCAGCAGCCAGAACGGTGAGACCCAGTACTTC.

The chain uses TRBV6-2 or TRBV6-3 and TRBJ2-1, with 7 bases aligning to TRBD2. Matching the DNA end better, TRBJ2-5 makes the J call doubtful. CDR1 and CDR2 (germline): MNHEY, SVGEGT. The CDR3 totals 14 residues. CDR3 DNA sequence: TGTGCCAGCCGGCAAACTAGCGACCAAGAGACCCAGTACTTC. It is translated as CASRQTSDQETQYF.

This clonotype is classed as medium-sized. This chain links TRBV10-2 with TRBJ2-1; D possibly corresponds to TRBD2 (5 bases). The germline gives CDR1 WSHSY, CDR2 SAAADI. V was trimmed by 5 bases and J by 8 bases, leaving 13 bases between them. The CDR3 has 13 residues. The CDR3 DNA reads as TGCGCCAGCAGTCCCCTATGGGGAGATGAGCAGTTCTTC. The encoded protein is CASSPLWGDEQFF.

This clonotype was observed at least ten times. The chain couples TRBV10-1 to TRBJ2-3; D perhaps matches TRBD2 (5 bases). This CDR3 has 15 residues. V was clipped by 3 bases and J by 2 bases, with 12 bases between them. CDR1 WNHNN and CDR2 SYGVQD come from the germline V gene (reference sequence). For the CDR3, the DNA is TGCGCCAGCAGTGACCGGGGAGCCTCCACAGATACGCAGTATTTT. This encodes CASSDRGASTDTQYF.